The rows below give T cell receptor beta chains drawn from one sample of a study of long-term antiretroviral therapy in people with HIV. The table came from immunoSEQ multiplex PCR; TCRdb's copy has only in-frame clones and leaves some out. The table shows about 35,000 clones, with 94% occurring only once. The source material was unsorted PBMCs, sampled 4.1 years after starting antiretroviral therapy. The source of these receptors is a woman between 50 and 59 years old with HIV. Both conserved end residues are part of each CDR3. The D gene is left open where the match is weak. Size is stated for part of the rows, as once, few or many counts, or as a class when the clone is expanded.

CDR3aa: CASSLGQGTGELFF
CDR3nt: TGTGCCAGCAGCCTCGGACAGGGCACCGGGGAGCTGTTTTTT
j_gene: TRBJ2-2
abundance: -
d_gene: TRBD1
v_gene: TRBV6-8

CDR3aa: CASSFRDRADPNTF
CDR3nt: TGCGCCAGCAGCTTCCGGGACAGAGCCGATCCCAACACCTTC
j_gene: TRBJ1-2
abundance: -
d_gene: TRBD1
v_gene: TRBV5-1

CDR3aa: CASSWTSGGRGSSYNEQFF
CDR3nt: TGTGCCAGCAGCTGGACTAGCGGGGGGCGTGGGAGCTCCTACAATGAGCAGTTCTTC
j_gene: TRBJ2-1
abundance: -
d_gene: TRBD2
v_gene: TRBV2

CDR3aa: CASSRRSTGLDSYEQYF
CDR3nt: TGTGCCAGCAGCCGTCGCTCCACAGGCTTAGACTCCTACGAGCAGTACTTC
j_gene: TRBJ2-7
abundance: -
d_gene: -
v_gene: TRBV27

CDR3aa: CASSHTPRDQGYYNEQFF
CDR3nt: TGTGCCAGCAGCCATACCCCCCGGGATCAGGGCTACTACAATGAGCAGTTCTTC
j_gene: TRBJ2-1
abundance: once
d_gene: -
v_gene: TRBV27

CDR3aa: CASSATAYNQPQHF
CDR3nt: TGTGCCAGCAGCGCGACAGCTTACAATCAGCCCCAGCATTTT
j_gene: TRBJ1-5
abundance: -
d_gene: -
v_gene: TRBV7-9

CDR3aa: CASSQEIGGNQPQHF
CDR3nt: TGCGCCAGCAGCCAAGAAATCGGAGGGAACCAGCCCCAGCATTTT
j_gene: TRBJ1-5
abundance: -
d_gene: -
v_gene: TRBV4-1

CDR3aa: CASSPGTWTSGQNEQFF
CDR3nt: TGTGCCAGCAGCCCCGGGACTTGGACTAGCGGGCAGAATGAGCAGTTCTTC
j_gene: TRBJ2-1
abundance: -
d_gene: TRBD2
v_gene: TRBV7-9

CDR3aa: CAWMVFGHRGTQYF
CDR3nt: TGTGCCTGGATGGTGTTTGGCCACCGTGGGACCCAGTACTTC
j_gene: TRBJ2-5
abundance: -
d_gene: -
v_gene: TRBV30

CDR3aa: CASSTGVETEAFF
CDR3nt: TGTGCCAGCAGTACAGGGGTTGAAACTGAAGCTTTCTTT
j_gene: TRBJ1-1
abundance: -
d_gene: TRBD1
v_gene: TRBV6-5

CDR3aa: CASKPDGANEKLFF
CDR3nt: TGCGCCAGCAAACCTGACGGAGCTAATGAAAAACTGTTTTTT
j_gene: TRBJ1-4
abundance: -
d_gene: -
v_gene: TRBV5-1

CDR3aa: CSVPPSTEAFF
CDR3nt: TGCAGCGTCCCCCCCAGCACTGAAGCTTTCTTT
j_gene: TRBJ1-1
abundance: -
d_gene: -
v_gene: TRBV29-1

CDR3aa: CASSLENGNTIYF
CDR3nt: TGTGCCAGCAGCTTGGAAAATGGAAACACCATATATTTT
j_gene: TRBJ1-3
abundance: once
d_gene: -
v_gene: TRBV5-6

CDR3aa: CASSAGQIELNTEAFF
CDR3nt: TGTGCCAGTAGTGCGGGACAGATAGAATTGAACACTGAAGCTTTCTTT
j_gene: TRBJ1-1
abundance: -
d_gene: TRBD1
v_gene: TRBV19

CDR3aa: CASSGNRVIDNEQFF
CDR3nt: TGTGCCAGCAGTGGGAACAGGGTGATTGACAATGAGCAGTTCTTC
j_gene: TRBJ2-1
abundance: -
d_gene: -
v_gene: TRBV2

CDR3aa: CAWKGQSYEQYF
CDR3nt: TGTGCCTGGAAAGGACAGAGCTACGAGCAGTACTTC
j_gene: TRBJ2-7
abundance: -
d_gene: -
v_gene: TRBV30

CDR3aa: CASSPQRTAGYEQYF
CDR3nt: TGTGCCAGCAGCCCCCAAAGGACGGCGGGCTACGAGCAGTACTTC
j_gene: TRBJ2-7
abundance: -
d_gene: -
v_gene: TRBV19

CDR3aa: CASSQTGGRSYNEQFF
CDR3nt: TGTGCCAGCAGCCAAACGGGGGGGCGTTCCTACAATGAGCAGTTCTTC
j_gene: TRBJ2-1
abundance: -
d_gene: TRBD2
v_gene: TRBV11-1

CDR3aa: CASSRGTSYNEQFF
CDR3nt: TGTGCCAGCAGTCGGGGGACCTCCTACAATGAGCAGTTCTTC
j_gene: TRBJ2-1
abundance: -
d_gene: -
v_gene: TRBV7-3

CDR3aa: CASSVGGFGEAFF
CDR3nt: TGTGCCAGCAGCGTCGGGGGGTTTGGTGAAGCTTTCTTT
j_gene: TRBJ1-1
abundance: -
d_gene: -
v_gene: TRBV9

CDR3aa: CASSLSGGYGYTF
CDR3nt: TGTGCCAGCAGCCTTAGTGGGGGTTATGGCTACACCTTC
j_gene: TRBJ1-2
abundance: -
d_gene: -
v_gene: TRBV11-2

CDR3aa: CASSQRLAGGKETQYF
CDR3nt: TGTGCCAGCAGCCAGCGACTAGCGGGGGGCAAAGAGACCCAGTACTTC
j_gene: TRBJ2-5
abundance: -
d_gene: TRBD2
v_gene: TRBV5-6

CDR3aa: CASGLDRGQTHEQYF
CDR3nt: TGTGCCAGCGGCCTGGACAGGGGGCAGACCCACGAGCAGTACTTC
j_gene: TRBJ2-7
abundance: -
d_gene: TRBD1
v_gene: TRBV6-1

CDR3aa: CASSSPGGTEAFF
CDR3nt: TGTGCCAGCAGCTCCCCGGGTGGAACTGAAGCTTTCTTT
j_gene: TRBJ1-1
abundance: -
d_gene: -
v_gene: TRBV7-2

CDR3aa: CASSEASRRVYNEQFF
CDR3nt: TGTGCCAGCAGTGAGGCGTCCCGCCGGGTCTACAATGAGCAGTTCTTC
j_gene: TRBJ2-1
abundance: -
d_gene: -
v_gene: TRBV2